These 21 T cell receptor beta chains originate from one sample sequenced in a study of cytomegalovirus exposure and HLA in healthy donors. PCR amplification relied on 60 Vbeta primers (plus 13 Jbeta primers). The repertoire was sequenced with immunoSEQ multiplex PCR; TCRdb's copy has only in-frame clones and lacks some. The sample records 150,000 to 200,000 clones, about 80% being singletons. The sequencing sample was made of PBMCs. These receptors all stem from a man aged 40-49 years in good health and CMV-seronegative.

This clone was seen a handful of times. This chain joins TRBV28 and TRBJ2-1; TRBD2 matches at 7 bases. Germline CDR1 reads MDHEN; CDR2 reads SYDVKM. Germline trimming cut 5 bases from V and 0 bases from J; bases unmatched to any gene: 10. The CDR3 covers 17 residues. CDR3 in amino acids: CASSLQTSVSSYNEQFF. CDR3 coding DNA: TGTGCCAGCAGTCTACAAACTAGCGTCAGCTCCTACAATGAGCAGTTCTTC.

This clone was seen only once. CDR3 in amino acids: CASKRSSGRGGTDTQYF. DNA for the CDR3: TGTGCCAGTAAGAGGTCTAGCGGGAGGGGGGGCACAGATACGCAGTATTTT. The chain carries TRBV19 and TRBJ2-3, with 12 bases matching TRBD2. The CDR3 contains 17 residues. V lost 7 bases and J lost 1; bases outside the gene matches: 9. CDR1 LNHDA and CDR2 SQIVND come from the germline V gene (reference sequence).

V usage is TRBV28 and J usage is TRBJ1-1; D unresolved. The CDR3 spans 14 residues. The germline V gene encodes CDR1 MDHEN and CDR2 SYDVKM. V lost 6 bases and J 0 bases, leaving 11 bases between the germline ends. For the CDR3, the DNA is TGTGCCAGCAGCTCCCCAGGTTTGAACACTGAAGCTTTCTTT. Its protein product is CASSSPGLNTEAFF.

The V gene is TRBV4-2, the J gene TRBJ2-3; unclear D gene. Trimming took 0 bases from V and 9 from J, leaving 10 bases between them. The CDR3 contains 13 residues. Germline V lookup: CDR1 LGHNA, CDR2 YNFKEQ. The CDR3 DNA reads TGTGCCAGCAGCCAAGATCTAGGCACGACGCAGTATTTT. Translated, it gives CASSQDLGTTQYF.

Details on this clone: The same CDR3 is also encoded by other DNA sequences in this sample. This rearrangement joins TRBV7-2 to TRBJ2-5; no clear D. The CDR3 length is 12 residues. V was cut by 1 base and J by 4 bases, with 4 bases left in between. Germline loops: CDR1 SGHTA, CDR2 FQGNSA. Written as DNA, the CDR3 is TGTGCCAGCAGCTTAGTTCGAGAGACCCAGTACTTC. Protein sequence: CASSLVRETQYF.

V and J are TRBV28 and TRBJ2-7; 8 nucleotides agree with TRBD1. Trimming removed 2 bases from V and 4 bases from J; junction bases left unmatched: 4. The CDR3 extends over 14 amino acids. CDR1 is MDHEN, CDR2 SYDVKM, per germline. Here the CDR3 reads CASSLQDRAYEQYV. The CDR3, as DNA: TGTGCCAGCAGTTTACAGGACAGGGCGTACGAGCAGTACGTC.

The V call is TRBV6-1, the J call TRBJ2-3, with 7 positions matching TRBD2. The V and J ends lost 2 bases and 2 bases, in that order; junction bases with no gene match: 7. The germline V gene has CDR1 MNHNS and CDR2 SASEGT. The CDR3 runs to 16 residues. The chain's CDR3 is CASSEIVAGYTDTQYF. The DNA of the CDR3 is TGTGCCAGCAGTGAAATAGTAGCGGGCTACACAGATACGCAGTATTTT.

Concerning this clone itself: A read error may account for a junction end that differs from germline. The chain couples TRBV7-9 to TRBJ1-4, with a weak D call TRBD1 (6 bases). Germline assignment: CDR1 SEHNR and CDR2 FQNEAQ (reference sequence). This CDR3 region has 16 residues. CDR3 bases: TGTTCCAGCAGCCCAGCGGGGGCTTGGACTAATGAAAAACTGTTTTTT. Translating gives CSSSPAGAWTNEKLFF.

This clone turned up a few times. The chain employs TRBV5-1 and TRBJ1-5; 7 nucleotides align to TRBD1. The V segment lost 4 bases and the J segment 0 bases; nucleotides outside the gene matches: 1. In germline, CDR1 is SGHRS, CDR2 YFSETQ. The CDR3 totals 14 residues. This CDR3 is CASSTGDSNQPQHF. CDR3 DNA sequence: TGCGCCAGCAGCACAGGGGATAGCAATCAGCCCCAGCATTTT.

The chain's CDR3 is CASSRRAFQATNEKLFF. The CDR3 region has the DNA TGTGCCAGCAGCCGCAGGGCCTTCCAAGCAACTAATGAAAAACTGTTTTTT. The chain combines TRBV7-2 with TRBJ1-4; D is perhaps TRBD1 (5 bases). In germline, CDR1 is SGHTA, CDR2 FQGNSA. Trimming stripped 5 bases from V and 0 bases from J, with 16 bases between. The CDR3 totals 17 residues.

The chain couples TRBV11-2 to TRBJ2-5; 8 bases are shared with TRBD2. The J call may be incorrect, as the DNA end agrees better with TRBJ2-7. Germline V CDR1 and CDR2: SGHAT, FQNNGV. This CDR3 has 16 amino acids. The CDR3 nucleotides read TGTGCCAGCAGCATACGCGAAAGCGGGAGTACACACGAGCAGTACTTC. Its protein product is CASSIRESGSTHEQYF.

CDR3 coding DNA: TGTGCCAGCATTTGGGGAGTGACTAGTGGAGATACGCAGTATTTT. Its protein is CASIWGVTSGDTQYF. The chain links TRBV2 to TRBJ2-3; weak D call: TRBD2 (6 bases). Trimming took off 7 bases at V and 5 bases at J, with 19 bases between the two ends. This CDR3 is built from 15 residues. Germline values: CDR1 SNHLY, CDR2 FYNNEI.

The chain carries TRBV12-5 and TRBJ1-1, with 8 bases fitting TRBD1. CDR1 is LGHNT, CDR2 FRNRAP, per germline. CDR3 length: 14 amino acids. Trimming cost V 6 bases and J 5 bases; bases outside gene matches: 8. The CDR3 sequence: CASGLTGGSTEAFF. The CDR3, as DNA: TGTGCTAGTGGCCTCACAGGGGGTAGTACTGAAGCTTTCTTT.

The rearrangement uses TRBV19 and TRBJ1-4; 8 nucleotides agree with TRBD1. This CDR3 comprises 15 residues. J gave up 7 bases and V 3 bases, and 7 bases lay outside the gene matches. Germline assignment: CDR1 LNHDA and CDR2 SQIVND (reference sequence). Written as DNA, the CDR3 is TGTGCCAGTAGTATGGGGACAGGTTTTGTTGAAAAACTGTTTTTT. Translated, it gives CASSMGTGFVEKLFF.

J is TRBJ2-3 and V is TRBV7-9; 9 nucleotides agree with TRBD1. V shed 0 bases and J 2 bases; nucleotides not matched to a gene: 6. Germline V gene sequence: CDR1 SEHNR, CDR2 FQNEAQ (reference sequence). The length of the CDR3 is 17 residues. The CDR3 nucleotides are TGTGCCAGCAGCTTAGCGAGGGGACAGGGATTCACAGATACGCAGTATTTT. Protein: CASSLARGQGFTDTQYF. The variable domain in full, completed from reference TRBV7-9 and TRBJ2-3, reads DTGVSQNPRHKITKRGQNVTFRCDPISEHNRLYWYRQTLGQGPEFLTYFQNEAQLEKSRLLSDRFSAERPKGSFSTLEIQRTEQGDSAMYLCASSLARGQGFTDTQYFGPGTRLTVL.

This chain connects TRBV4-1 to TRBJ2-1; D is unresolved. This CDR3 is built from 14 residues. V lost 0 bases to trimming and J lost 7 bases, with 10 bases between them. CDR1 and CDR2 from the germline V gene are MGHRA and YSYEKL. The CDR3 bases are TGCGCCAGCAGCCAAGATAGTGTCCGAAATGAGCAGTTCTTC. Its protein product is CASSQDSVRNEQFF.

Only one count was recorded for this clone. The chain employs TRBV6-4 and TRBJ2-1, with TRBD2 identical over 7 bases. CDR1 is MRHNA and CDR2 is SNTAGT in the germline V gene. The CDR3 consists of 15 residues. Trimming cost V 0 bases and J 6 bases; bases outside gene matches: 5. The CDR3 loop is CASSDSSGGPNEQFF. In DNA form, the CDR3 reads TGTGCCAGCAGTGACTCATCGGGAGGCCCCAATGAGCAGTTCTTC.

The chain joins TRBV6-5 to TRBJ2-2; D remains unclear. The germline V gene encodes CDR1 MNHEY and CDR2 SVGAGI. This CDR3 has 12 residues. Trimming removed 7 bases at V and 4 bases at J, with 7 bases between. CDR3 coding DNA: TGTGCCAGCACCGGTAGCACCGGGGAGCTGTTTTTT. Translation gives CASTGSTGELFF.

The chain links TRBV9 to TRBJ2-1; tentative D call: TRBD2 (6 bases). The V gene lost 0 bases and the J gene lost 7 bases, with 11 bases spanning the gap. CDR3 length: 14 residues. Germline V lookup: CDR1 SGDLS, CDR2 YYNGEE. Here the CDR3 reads CASSVVLAANEQFF. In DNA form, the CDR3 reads TGTGCCAGCAGCGTAGTATTAGCGGCGAATGAGCAGTTCTTC.

CDR3 DNA sequence: TGTGCCAGCAGCTCGGTGGGACAGGGGACGCACGAGCAGTACGTC. Residues: CASSSVGQGTHEQYV. The rearrangement joins TRBV5-4 to TRBJ2-7, with 10 positions matching TRBD1. This CDR3 spans 15 amino acids. J gave up 5 bases and V 3 bases, and 8 bases lay outside the gene matches. The germline V gene has CDR1 SGHNT and CDR2 YYREEE (reference sequence).

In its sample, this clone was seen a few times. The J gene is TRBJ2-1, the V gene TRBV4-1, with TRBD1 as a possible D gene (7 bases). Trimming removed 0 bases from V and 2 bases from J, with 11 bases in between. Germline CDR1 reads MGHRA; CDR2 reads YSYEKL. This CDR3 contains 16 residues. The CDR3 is CASSQESGGTYNEQFF. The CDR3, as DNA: TGCGCCAGCAGCCAAGAGTCAGGGGGGACCTACAATGAGCAGTTCTTC.